This T cell receptor (beta chain) was recovered during a study of T-cell memory formation after mild COVID-19. The overall study: Across donors, TCR clusters were largely donor specific.

Looked up from germline, CDR1 is SSHAT and CDR2 is FNYEAQ (reference sequence). Deletions cut 2 bases from V and 4 bases from J, with 8 bases between. The CDR3 extends over 13 amino acids. Study-level points and caveats: Later expanders leaned CD4+, whereas clones that contracted between day 15 and 85 were balanced CD4/CD8. Day 37-peaking second-wave clones had unconfirmed SARS-CoV-2 specificity.

One entry per CDR3 protein results from TCRdb running MiXCR on the 5' RACE reads. This sample has roughly 320,000 distinct CDR3 sequences, with 25% to 30% found just once. This clonotype was counted a few times. The antigen remains unidentified. The sequenced sample consisted of PBMCs or a T cell subset sorted from them (not recorded which). This receptor was taken from an adult woman who had mild COVID-19 (a few samples of this study predate the infection). Cell type and time point are not known. The V and J genes are TRBV7-7 and TRBJ2-5, with D possibly TRBD2 on 5 matching bases. The CDR3 region has the DNA TGTGCCAGCAGCTTATGGAGCGGAGAGACCCAGTACTTC. It encodes CASSLWSGETQYF.